This T cell receptor (beta chain) was sequenced in a study of cytomegalovirus exposure and HLA in healthy donors. It was with 60 Vbeta and 13 Jbeta primers that the PCR ran. This table comes from immunoSEQ multiplex PCR, and its TCRdb copy is limited to in-frame clones, with some not included. Found here are 150,000 to 200,000 clones, roughly 75% of them singletons; the top ten hold around 6%. CDR1 is MNHEY, CDR2 SVGAGI, per germline. The ends lost 6 bases at V and 3 bases at J; junction bases unmatched: 7. This CDR3 comprises 15 residues. Sample: PBMCs. This clonotype was sampled from a man aged 40-49 years in good health and CMV-seronegative. The gene calls are TRBV6-5 and TRBJ1-4, with 7 bases aligning to TRBD1. DNA of the CDR3: TGTGCCAGCAGGGACCGGGACAGTGCTAATGAAAAACTGTTTTTT. It specifies CASRDRDSANEKLFF.